What follows are 10 T cell receptor beta chains derived from one specimen sequenced in a study of post-analysis software for immune sequencing data. Study-wide results and caveats: There were five or six TRBV segments more frequent in patients than controls, and TRBV5-6, TRBV5-1 and TRBV20-1 were among them.

Their recognized antigens are unknown. Included in the TCR beta cDNA libraries were unique molecular identifiers. TCRdb redid the calling of the PCR reads with MiXCR, one entry per CDR3 protein. Among hundreds of thousands of distinct CDR3 sequences listed, under 70% were seen once. The sequenced material came from blood. These receptors came from a girl aged 5-17 years with multiple sclerosis.

This clonotype was seen a few times. V and J are TRBV7-2 and TRBJ1-2; 9 positions match TRBD1. CDR3 length equals 14 residues. V shed 0 bases and J 6 bases; nucleotides not matched to a gene: 2. The germline CDR1 and CDR2 sequences are SGHTA and FQGNSA. Here the CDR3 DNA reads TGTGCCAGCAGCTTAGCGGGACAGGGTAATGGCTACACCTTC. It is translated as CASSLAGQGNGYTF.

The chain recombines TRBV4-1 with TRBJ2-7; 7 bases fit TRBD2. Trimming cost V 5 bases and J 0 bases; bases outside gene matches: 7. CDR1 is MGHRA and CDR2 is YSYEKL in the germline V gene. The CDR3 runs to 15 residues. CDR3 DNA: TGCGCCAGCAGCGGAGCGGGATGGGGCTCCTACGAGCAGTACTTC. Amino acid sequence: CASSGAGWGSYEQYF.

This sequence joins TRBV27 and TRBJ2-3, with D unresolved. Trimming took 3 bases from V and 4 from J, leaving 11 bases between them. Per germline, CDR1 MNHEY and CDR2 SMNVEV (reference sequence). This CDR3 is 14 amino acids long. CDR3 nucleotide sequence: TGTGCCAGCAGTTTTTCGGAGAGCGCAGATACGCAGTATTTT. Translating it yields CASSFSESADTQYF.

The gene calls are TRBV24-1 and TRBJ2-3, with 7 bases aligning to TRBD1. Trimming removed 2 bases from V and 7 bases from J; junction bases left unmatched: 5. The germline V gene has CDR1 KGHDR and CDR2 SFDVKD. The CDR3 is 14 residues long. CDR3 in amino acids: CATSDSRQGNTQYF. The CDR3 DNA reads as TGTGCCACCAGTGATTCTCGACAGGGTAATACGCAGTATTTT.

The chain is built from TRBV7-3 and TRBJ2-1; 7 nucleotides line up with TRBD2. V gave up 6 bases and J gave up 10 bases; unmatched junction bases: 18. The germline CDR1 and CDR2 sequences are SGHTA and FQGTGA. The CDR3 consists of 16 residues. The CDR3 nucleotides are TGTGCCAGCAGACGGAGAATAGCGGGTGTACAAGACGAGCAGTTCTTC. This encodes CASRRRIAGVQDEQFF.

J is TRBJ2-7 and V is TRBV6-1, with 7 bases matching TRBD1. The CDR3 has 14 amino acids. The V and J ends lost 7 bases and 7 bases, in that order; junction bases with no gene match: 13. CDR1 MNHNS and CDR2 SASEGT come from the germline V gene. CDR3 nucleotide sequence: TGTGCCAGCACCTGGACAGGTCAGACGTGGGAGCAGTACTTC. This encodes CASTWTGQTWEQYF.

The rearrangement joins TRBV29-1 to TRBJ1-2, with D tentatively TRBD1 (5 bases). Germline CDR1 SQVTM, CDR2 ANQGSEA. The CDR3 length is 14 residues. The V and J ends lost 1 base and 0 bases respectively, with 9 bases between them. CDR3: CSVEAPGTNYGYTF. In nucleotides, the CDR3 is TGCAGCGTTGAAGCCCCAGGGACTAACTATGGCTACACCTTC. The full variable domain, completed using reference TRBV29-1 and TRBJ1-2, is SAVISQKPSRDICQRGTSLTIQCQVDSQVTMMFWYRQQPGQSLTLIATANQGSEATYESGFVIDKFPISRPNLTFSTLTVSNMSPEDSSIYLCSVEAPGTNYGYTFGSGTRLTVV.

This sequence joins TRBV29-1 and TRBJ2-1; 8 bases map to TRBD2. CDR3 length: 13 amino acids. V shed 4 bases, J shed 9 bases, and the junction held 8 bases outside the gene matches. Germline values: CDR1 SQVTM, CDR2 ANQGSEA. The CDR3 here is CSVAEAGGSEQFF. The DNA of the CDR3 is TGCAGCGTTGCTGAGGCGGGAGGTTCTGAGCAGTTCTTC.

This chain uses TRBV20-1 with TRBJ1-1; a weak D match, TRBD1 (5 bases). Germline CDR1 is DFQATT and CDR2 is SNEGSKA (reference sequence). The length of the CDR3 is 14 residues. V lost 2 bases and J lost 0, with 10 bases in between. The CDR3 loop is CSARQGKMNTEAFF. CDR3 bases: TGCAGTGCTAGACAGGGAAAGATGAACACTGAAGCTTTCTTT.

The genes are TRBV5-1 and TRBJ1-2, with D unclear. V lost 0 bases and J lost 6, with 6 bases in between. The CDR3 spans 12 residues. Per the germline V gene, CDR1 is SGHRS and CDR2 is YFSETQ. The CDR3 coding sequence is TGCGCCAGCAGCTTGGCGTATGATGGCTACACCTTC. This translates into CASSLAYDGYTF.